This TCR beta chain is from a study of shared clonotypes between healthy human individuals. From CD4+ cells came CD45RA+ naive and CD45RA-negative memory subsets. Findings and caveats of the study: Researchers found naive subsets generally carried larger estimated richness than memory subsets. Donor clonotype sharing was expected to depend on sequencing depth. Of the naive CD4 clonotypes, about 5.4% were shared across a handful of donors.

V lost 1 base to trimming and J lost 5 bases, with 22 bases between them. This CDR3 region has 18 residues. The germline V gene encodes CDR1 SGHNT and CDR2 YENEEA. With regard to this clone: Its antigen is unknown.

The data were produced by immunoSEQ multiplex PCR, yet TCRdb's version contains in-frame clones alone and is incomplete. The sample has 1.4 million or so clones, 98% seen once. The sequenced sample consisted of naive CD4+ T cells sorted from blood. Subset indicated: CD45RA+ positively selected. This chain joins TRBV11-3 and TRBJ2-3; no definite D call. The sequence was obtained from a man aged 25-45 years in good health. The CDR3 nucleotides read TGTGCCAGCAGCTTAGTGTCACCTGGACGTAGCTGGGGAGATACGCAGTATTTT. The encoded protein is CASSLVSPGRSWGDTQYF.